These T cell receptor beta chains were read from a single sample in a study of blood T cell repertoires in COVID-19. Assay used: immunoSEQ multiplex PCR; TCRdb lists only in-frame clones, some missing. The table has tens of thousands of clones, approximately 91% seen once. Source material: peripheral blood. The receptors come from a man in his sixties with COVID-19, enrolled during active disease. CDR3s include the opening cysteine and the closing phenylalanine or tryptophan. D genes are given only for firm matches. Expanded clones are given a class, and other clones once, few, many or no size at all.

size,J,D,V,CDR3,DNA
-,TRBJ2-5,-,TRBV2,CASTIETQGDQYF,TGTGCCAGCACGATAGAAACCCAAGGAGACCAGTACTTC
once,TRBJ2-2,-,TRBV4-3,CASSQEERTGELFF,TGCGCCAGCAGCCAAGAAGAGAGAACCGGGGAGCTGTTTTTT
-,TRBJ2-5,TRBD1,TRBV5-4,CASREDRGEETQYF,TGTGCCAGCAGAGAGGACAGGGGGGAGGAGACCCAGTACTTC
-,TRBJ2-1,TRBD2,TRBV5-1,CASSLGASGDYNEQFF,TGCGCCAGCAGCCTCGGGGCTAGCGGGGATTACAATGAGCAGTTCTTC
-,TRBJ1-2,TRBD1,TRBV3-1/TRBV3-2,CASSFRTGERGYGYTF,TGTGCCAGCAGCTTCAGGACAGGGGAACGGGGCTATGGCTACACCTTC
-,TRBJ1-2,-,TRBV4-3,CASSQDARGYGYTF,TGCGCCAGCAGCCAAGATGCCAGGGGCTATGGCTACACCTTC
once,TRBJ2-5,TRBD2,TRBV10-2,CASSFSGGQETQYF,TGCGCCAGCAGTTTCTCGGGGGGGCAAGAGACCCAGTACTTC
once,TRBJ2-7,TRBD2,TRBV7-3,CASRTGLAGNYEQYF,TGTGCCAGCAGGACCGGACTAGCGGGGAACTACGAGCAGTACTTC
-,TRBJ2-1,-,TRBV6-2/TRBV6-3,CASSYGRLNEQFF,TGTGCCAGCAGTTACGGCCGCCTCAATGAGCAGTTCTTC
few,TRBJ2-7,-,TRBV19,CASSRGPAGYEQYF,TGTGCCAGTAGCAGGGGCCCCGCCGGATACGAGCAGTACTTC
-,TRBJ1-2,TRBD1,TRBV5-1,CASSSDRDGDGYTF,TGCGCCAGCAGCTCCGACAGGGATGGGGATGGCTACACCTTC
-,TRBJ1-5,-,TRBV19,CATSTGQGRFQPQHF,TGTGCCACTTCTACCGGGCAGGGTAGATTTCAGCCCCAGCATTTT
-,TRBJ2-3,TRBD2,TRBV7-2,CASKQTSGMWGRSTDTQYF,TGTGCCAGCAAACAGACTAGCGGGATGTGGGGTAGGAGCACAGATACGCAGTATTTT
-,TRBJ2-2,TRBD2,TRBV19,CASSSRTSGRGNTGELFF,TGTGCCAGTAGTTCCCGGACTAGCGGGAGGGGGAACACCGGGGAGCTGTTTTTT
-,TRBJ1-6,TRBD1,TRBV5-1,CASRYGTGDSPLHF,TGCGCCAGCAGATACGGGACAGGGGATTCACCCCTCCACTTT
once,TRBJ2-1,TRBD2,TRBV11-2,CASSPVGGATYNEQFF,TGTGCCAGCAGCCCCGTCGGGGGGGCAACCTACAATGAGCAGTTCTTC
-,TRBJ1-4,TRBD1,TRBV27,CASSRQGALETNEKLFF,TGTGCCAGCAGTCGTCAGGGGGCGCTTGAAACTAATGAAAAACTGTTTTTT
once,TRBJ1-5,TRBD1,TRBV5-1,CASSPGTGGFNQPQHF,TGCGCCAGCAGCCCAGGGACAGGGGGGTTCAATCAGCCCCAGCATTTT
-,TRBJ1-2,-,TRBV27,CATQRSAGDYGYTF,TGTGCCACCCAGCGGAGCGCTGGGGACTATGGCTACACCTTC
-,TRBJ2-7,-,TRBV5-1,CASSLNSRGAPTYEQYF,TGCGCCAGCAGCTTGAACTCCAGGGGAGCCCCCACCTACGAGCAGTACTTC
-,TRBJ2-3,TRBD1,TRBV18,CASSSTGGDDTQYF,TGTGCCAGCTCATCGACAGGGGGCGACGATACGCAGTATTTT
few,TRBJ1-5,TRBD1,TRBV15,CATSRALGGEPQHF,TGTGCCACCAGCAGGGCGCTAGGGGGCGAGCCCCAGCATTTT
-,TRBJ1-1,-,TRBV7-6,CASSSLPAGTYTEAFF,TGTGCCAGCAGCTCTTTACCGGCAGGTACCTACACTGAAGCTTTCTTT
-,TRBJ2-2,-,TRBV7-3,CASSPLVGTGTGELFF,TGTGCCAGCAGCCCCCTCGTCGGGACTGGGACCGGGGAGCTGTTTTTT
-,TRBJ2-2,TRBD1,TRBV19,CASSTPGQGSGELFF,TGTGCCAGTAGTACCCCGGGACAGGGTAGCGGGGAGCTGTTTTTT
-,TRBJ1-6,TRBD1,TRBV5-1,CASSPGQGFNSPLHF,TGCGCCAGCAGCCCCGGACAGGGATTCAATTCACCCCTCCACTTT
-,TRBJ2-7,TRBD2,TRBV6-2/TRBV6-3,CASSTSGRRDGLYEQYF,TGTGCCAGCAGTACTAGCGGGAGAAGGGACGGTCTCTACGAGCAGTACTTC
-,TRBJ1-1,-,TRBV3-1/TRBV3-2,CASSQSAGAAEAFF,TGTGCCAGCAGCCAATCTGCGGGCGCGGCTGAAGCTTTCTTT